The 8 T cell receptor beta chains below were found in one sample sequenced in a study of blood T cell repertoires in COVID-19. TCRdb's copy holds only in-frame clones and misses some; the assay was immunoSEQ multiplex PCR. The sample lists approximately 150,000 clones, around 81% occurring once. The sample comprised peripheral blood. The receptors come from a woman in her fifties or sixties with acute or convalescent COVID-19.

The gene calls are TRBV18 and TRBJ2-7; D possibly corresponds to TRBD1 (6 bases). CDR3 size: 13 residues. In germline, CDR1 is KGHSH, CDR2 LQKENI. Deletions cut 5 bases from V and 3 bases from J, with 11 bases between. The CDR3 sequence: CASSIGQSYEQYF. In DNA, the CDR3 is TGTGCCAGCTCAATCGGACAGAGCTACGAGCAGTACTTC.

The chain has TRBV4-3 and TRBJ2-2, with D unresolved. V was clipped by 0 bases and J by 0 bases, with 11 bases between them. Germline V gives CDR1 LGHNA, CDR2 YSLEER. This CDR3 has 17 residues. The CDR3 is CASSQDMAAANTGELFF. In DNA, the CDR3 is TGCGCCAGCAGCCAAGATATGGCGGCCGCGAACACCGGGGAGCTGTTTTTT.

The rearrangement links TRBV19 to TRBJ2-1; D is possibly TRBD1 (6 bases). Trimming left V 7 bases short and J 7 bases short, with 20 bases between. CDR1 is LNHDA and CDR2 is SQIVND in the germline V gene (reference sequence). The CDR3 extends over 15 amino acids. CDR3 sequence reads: CASNHRRGAGNEQFF. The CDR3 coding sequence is TGTGCCAGTAACCACCGCAGGGGCGCGGGTAATGAGCAGTTCTTC.

CDR3 in DNA: TGTGCCAGCAGCCTAAAGGGGAGACAGGGGAATTCACCCCTCCACTTT. Protein sequence: CASSLKGRQGNSPLHF. The chain couples TRBV3-1 (or the pseudogene TRBV3-2) to TRBJ1-6; 8 positions agree with TRBD1. Trimming at V came to 4 bases and at J to 7 bases, leaving 9 bases not matched to a gene. The CDR3 sequence is 16 residues long. Germline loops: CDR1 LGHDT, CDR2 YNNKEL (reference sequence).

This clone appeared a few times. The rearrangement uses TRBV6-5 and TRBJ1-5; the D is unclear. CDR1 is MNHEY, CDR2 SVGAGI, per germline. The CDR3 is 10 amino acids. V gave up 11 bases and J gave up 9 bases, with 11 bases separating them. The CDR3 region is CAVNSRPQHF. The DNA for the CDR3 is TGTGCCGTCAACAGTAGGCCCCAGCATTTT.

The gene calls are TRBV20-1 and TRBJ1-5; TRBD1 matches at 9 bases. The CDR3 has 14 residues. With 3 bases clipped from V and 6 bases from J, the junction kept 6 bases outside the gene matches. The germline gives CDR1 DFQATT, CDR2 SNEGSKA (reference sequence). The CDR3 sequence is CSASDRGKSQPQHF. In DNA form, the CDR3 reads TGCAGTGCTAGTGACAGGGGGAAAAGTCAGCCCCAGCATTTT.

This CDR3 reads CAIHSLWGYTF. Here the CDR3 DNA reads TGTGCCATCCACAGTCTGTGGGGCTACACCTTC. The rearrangement joins TRBV12-3 or TRBV12-4 to TRBJ1-2; D remains ambiguous. V dropped 10 bases and J dropped 8 bases, with 14 bases sitting between them. The CDR3 covers 11 residues.

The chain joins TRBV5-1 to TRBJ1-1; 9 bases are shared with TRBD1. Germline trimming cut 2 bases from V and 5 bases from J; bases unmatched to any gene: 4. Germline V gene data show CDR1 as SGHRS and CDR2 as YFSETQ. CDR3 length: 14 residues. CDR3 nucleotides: TGCGCCAGCAGCTTCACAGGGGGCGAGACTGAAGCTTTCTTT. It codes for CASSFTGGETEAFF.